This T cell receptor beta chain appears in the sequencing data of a study of blood T cell repertoires in COVID-19. Germline CDR1 is SGDLS and CDR2 is YYNGEE. V lost 0 bases, J lost 4 bases, and 7 bases stayed unmatched. The CDR3 is made up of 17 amino acids. Method: immunoSEQ multiplex PCR; TCRdb's copy keeps in-frame clones and lacks some. Counted here are about 140,000 clones, around 87% occurring once; the ten biggest clones make up approximately 40%. The chain has TRBV9 and TRBJ2-2; 9 nucleotides line up with TRBD2. The sample was peripheral blood. The clonotype was recovered from a man aged 50-60 years who had recovered from COVID-19. In DNA form, the CDR3 reads TGTGCCAGCAGCGTAGTCGCTAGCGGGGTTGGCACCGGGGAGCTGTTTTTT. This sequence encodes CASSVVASGVGTGELFF.